The clone carrying this TCR beta chain is termed large. This sample stems from a study of tumor T cells in aggressive B-cell lymphoma. There are 12 residues in the CDR3. V gave up 4 bases and J gave up 8 bases, with 9 bases separating them. Germline assignment: CDR1 LNHDA and CDR2 SQIVND (reference sequence). The table came from immunoSEQ multiplex PCR; TCRdb's copy has only in-frame clones and leaves some out. Here the sample spans around 6,600 clones, around 90% being singletons. The material sequenced was tumor tissue. The sequence was collected from an adult with diffuse large B cell lymphoma. Some clones in this sample may be carry-over from other donors' samples. The J gene is TRBJ2-1, the V gene TRBV19; D might be TRBD2 (5 bases). CDR3 sequence: CASSTPGDEQFF. The CDR3 bases are TGTGCCAGTAGTACCCCCGGGGATGAGCAGTTCTTC.